The T cell receptor (beta chain) described here comes from a study of blood T cell repertoires in COVID-19. Sequenced by immunoSEQ multiplex PCR; TCRdb stores in-frame clones only, minus some. The sample consists of fewer than 300,000 clones, about three quarters of them appearing once. The sample was peripheral blood. The receptor comes from a woman older than 75 with acute or convalescent COVID-19.

The CDR3 bases are TGTGCCACCAGCAGTGGCCCCGGGGAGCTGTTTTTT. Its protein product is CATSSGPGELFF. The chain has TRBV15 and TRBJ2-2; no clear D gene. V shed 3 bases and J shed 6 bases, with 5 bases lying between them. Germline assignment: CDR1 LNHNV and CDR2 YYDKDF (reference sequence). The CDR3 covers 12 residues.